This is a list of T cell receptor beta chains from one sample in a study of T cells after yellow fever vaccination. TCRdb passed the 5' RACE reads through MiXCR, listing each CDR3 protein once. The top ten hold 0.4% to 0.55% of the sample, which has roughly 260,000 distinct CDR3 sequences, over 10% seen once. This material consisted of CD4+ T cells sorted from PBMCs, taken 45 days after the yellow fever booster vaccination. Source of these receptors: a man between 25 and 39 years old who received the YFV17D yellow fever vaccine. CDR3s include the opening cysteine and the closing phenylalanine or tryptophan. D genes are given only for firm matches. Some rows have no size entry. The others give once, few or many, or a class for an expanded clone.

NA	few	TRBV28	TRBJ2-7	TGTGCCAGCAGACAAACCAGGCCCCCTTACGAGCAGTACTTC	CASRQTRPPYEQYF
TRBD2	many	TRBV5-1	TRBJ2-7	TGCGCCAGCCATACGACTAGCGGGAGTCCAAACGAGCAGTACTTC	CASHTTSGSPNEQYF
TRBD2	once	TRBV15	TRBJ2-3	TGTGCCACCAGCGGGGGGGGAGATAGGACAGATACGCAGTATTTT	CATSGGGDRTDTQYF
NA	few	TRBV7-2	TRBJ2-1	TGTGCCAGCAGCTCCCAACAGGGAATTGAGCAGTTCTTC	CASSSQQGIEQFF
NA	few	TRBV21-1	TRBJ2-1	TGTGCCAGCAGCAACCGGGACAGGGGATTCTACAATGAGCAGTTCTTC	CASSNRDRGFYNEQFF
NA	few	TRBV7-6	TRBJ2-3	TGTGCCAGCAGCCCCTATCAGGCTACGCAGTATTTT	CASSPYQATQYF
TRBD1	few	TRBV29-1	TRBJ2-2	TGCAGCGCCCGAAGCCCAGGGGGAGAAGTAGTCGCCGGGGAGCTGTTTTTT	CSARSPGGEVVAGELFF
NA	many	TRBV5-1	TRBJ1-5	TGCGCCAGCAGCTTGGAAGGCAGGGAGGGACAGCCCCAGCATTTT	CASSLEGREGQPQHF
NA	NA	TRBV6-2/TRBV6-3	TRBJ2-2	TGTGCCAGCAGCTGGGGAACAGACACCGGGGAGCTGTTTTTT	CASSWGTDTGELFF
NA	NA	TRBV3-1	TRBJ2-7	TGTGCCAGCAGCTCGGTAAACGAGCAGTACTTC	CASSSVNEQYF
NA	NA	TRBV4-3	TRBJ2-7	TGCGCCAGCAGCCAAGATGTGGCCAGGGGGGTTGGCGGGAACTACGAGCAGTACTTC	CASSQDVARGVGGNYEQYF
NA	few	TRBV4-1	TRBJ2-7	TGCGCCAGCAGCCAGCAGGGGTCAATAAACTACGAGCAGTACTTC	CASSQQGSINYEQYF
TRBD1	NA	TRBV7-8	TRBJ2-5	TGTGCCAGCAGCTTTATGGGGGGGACAGGGGGCGAAGAGACCCAGTACTTC	CASSFMGGTGGEETQYF
TRBD1	few	TRBV19	TRBJ2-2	TGTGCCAGTCGGTCCGGGACAGGGGCCACCGGGGAGCTGTTTTTT	CASRSGTGATGELFF
NA	many	TRBV10-3	TRBJ2-3	TGTGCCATCAGTGAGTTGGCAGGAGGGGATACGCAGTATTTT	CAISELAGGDTQYF
NA	NA	TRBV5-1	TRBJ2-7	TGCGCCAGCAGCTTGGCAGTGGGGAACGAGCAGTACTTC	CASSLAVGNEQYF
NA	NA	TRBV2	TRBJ2-7	TGTGCCAGCAGTGGGGACTTACCCACCTACGAGCAGTACTTC	CASSGDLPTYEQYF
NA	few	TRBV30	TRBJ2-1	TGTGCCTGCCACGATGGGGGCAGCTTCTCCTACAATGAGCAGTTCTTC	CACHDGGSFSYNEQFF
TRBD1	NA	TRBV28	TRBJ2-2	TGTGCCAGCAGTTTTTTAGGGACAGTAGGCACCGGGGAGCTGTTTTTT	CASSFLGTVGTGELFF
TRBD2	few	TRBV9	TRBJ2-5	TGTGCCAGCAGCGTAGGTTGGACTAGAGCGTCGACCCAAGAGACCCAGTACTTC	CASSVGWTRASTQETQYF
TRBD1	NA	TRBV6-1	TRBJ1-1	TGTGCCAGCAAGCGGACAGGGTCATTGAACACTGAAGCTTTCTTT	CASKRTGSLNTEAFF
TRBD2	NA	TRBV7-2	TRBJ2-3	TGTGCCAGCAGCTTAGTTAGCGGGGGTCCCACAGATACGCAGTATTTT	CASSLVSGGPTDTQYF
NA	NA	TRBV7-8	TRBJ2-5	TGTGCCAGCAACCCCGGAGCAGGGGAGACCCAGTACTTC	CASNPGAGETQYF
NA	few	TRBV5-1	TRBJ2-1	TGCGCCAGCAGCTTGGGTACGTTTGGCCCCTACAATGAGCAGTTCTTC	CASSLGTFGPYNEQFF
TRBD1	NA	TRBV20-1	TRBJ2-1	TGCAGTGCGTATGGGACAGGGTATGGGCAGTTCTTC	CSAYGTGYGQFF
NA	few	TRBV7-2	TRBJ2-3	TGTGCCAGCAGCTTAGCTCAGACGCAGTATTTT	CASSLAQTQYF
TRBD1	NA	TRBV12-3/TRBV12-4	TRBJ1-2	TGTGCCAGCAGTCCACAGGGGCCAGCTCTCTATGGCTACACCTTC	CASSPQGPALYGYTF
NA	few	TRBV20-1	TRBJ1-1	TGCAGTGCGAGCACAGCTAACACTGAAGCTTTCTTT	CSASTANTEAFF
TRBD1	NA	TRBV4-3	TRBJ2-5	TGCGCCAGCAGCCCCCGACGAACAGGGGGCCAAGAGACCCAGTACTTC	CASSPRRTGGQETQYF
NA	few	TRBV12-3/TRBV12-4	TRBJ2-7	TGTGCCAGCCTCCAGGGTTCGGTGTCCTACGAGCAGTACTTC	CASLQGSVSYEQYF
NA	NA	TRBV7-2	TRBJ2-5	TGTGCCAGCAGCCTGTCCCGGGACCAAGTGGAGACCCAGTACTTC	CASSLSRDQVETQYF
NA	NA	TRBV7-8	TRBJ1-3	TGTGCCAGCAGCTTAGGACAGGCTGGAAACACCATATATTTT	CASSLGQAGNTIYF
NA	NA	TRBV27	TRBJ2-5	TGTGCCAGCAGTTCGTTTCGCAGGCAGGGGCTGGAAGAGACCCAGTACTTC	CASSSFRRQGLEETQYF
NA	few	TRBV20-1	TRBJ2-1	TGCAGTGCCTCCGGATCAACCAATGAGCAGTTCTTC	CSASGSTNEQFF
NA	few	TRBV6-5	TRBJ2-1	TGTGCCAGCAGACTCGACAGGTACAATGAGCAGTTCTTC	CASRLDRYNEQFF
TRBD1	NA	TRBV7-2	TRBJ2-5	TGTGCCAGCAGCCCCCGCAGGGACAGCCAAGAGACCCAGTACTTC	CASSPRRDSQETQYF
TRBD1	few	TRBV25-1	TRBJ1-3	TGTGCCAGCAGTGACGACAGGGTTGGTGGAAACACCATATATTTT	CASSDDRVGGNTIYF
TRBD2	NA	TRBV10-3	TRBJ2-1	TGTGCCGTCAGGGGACTAGCGGGCAATGAGCAGTTCTTC	CAVRGLAGNEQFF
TRBD2	NA	TRBV5-1	TRBJ2-7	TGCGCCAGCAGCTTATCAGCGGGACCGACCTACGAGCAGTACTTC	CASSLSAGPTYEQYF
TRBD2	NA	TRBV6-2/TRBV6-3	TRBJ2-1	TGTGCCAGCAGCAAACCCCTCACTAGCGTCAATGAGCAGTTCTTC	CASSKPLTSVNEQFF
NA	many	TRBV7-3	TRBJ1-1	TGTGCCAGCAGCACCAACAGGGACACTGAAGCTTTCTTT	CASSTNRDTEAFF
NA	few	TRBV5-5	TRBJ2-3	TGTGCCAGCAGTGACAGAACTAAGGGGCCCCTTACGCAGTATTTT	CASSDRTKGPLTQYF
NA	few	TRBV12-3/TRBV12-4	TRBJ2-5	TGTGCCAGCAGTTTACGGGGCAGGGGGGAGTCAGGGACCCAGTACTTC	CASSLRGRGESGTQYF
NA	NA	TRBV27	TRBJ2-1	TGTGCCAGCGGGGGCGGTATTGGGGAGCAGTTCTTC	CASGGGIGEQFF
TRBD2	NA	TRBV7-2	TRBJ2-3	TGTGCCAGCAGCGTCGGACTAGCGGAGCGCACAGATACGCAGTATTTT	CASSVGLAERTDTQYF
TRBD2	NA	TRBV28	TRBJ2-1	TGTGCCAGCAGTCTACTAGCGGGACGCCCCAATGAGCAGTTCTTC	CASSLLAGRPNEQFF
NA	NA	TRBV20-1	TRBJ2-3	TGCTGTGCTAACCCAGGGGCTCGTCCAGATACGCAGTATTTT	CCANPGARPDTQYF
NA	many	TRBV20-1	TRBJ2-1	TGCAGTGCTAGCGCTGGCAGGCCTCAGGATGAGCAGTTCTTC	CSASAGRPQDEQFF
NA	few	TRBV12-3/TRBV12-4	TRBJ1-6	TGTGCCAGCAGCCTAAAATATCTCGTGAAACGGGTATCACCCCTCCACTTT	CASSLKYLVKRVSPLHF
NA	few	TRBV9	TRBJ2-3	TGTGCCAGCGGAGGCCAACCCGGGAAGAGCACAGATACGCAGTATTTT	CASGGQPGKSTDTQYF
TRBD1	few	TRBV7-2	TRBJ1-6	TGTGCCAGCAGCAAAGAGACAGGGTTACAGAATTCACCCCTCCACTTT	CASSKETGLQNSPLHF
TRBD1	many	TRBV30	TRBJ1-3	TGTGCCAGCGGGACAGGGGGAGGAAACACCATATATTTT	CASGTGGGNTIYF
NA	NA	TRBV5-1	TRBJ2-7	TGCGCCAGCAGGAGGGACGGCTGGAGGGCCTCTAACGAGCAGTACTTC	CASRRDGWRASNEQYF